Below are 9 T cell receptor beta chains sequenced from a single sample in a study of shared clonotypes between healthy human individuals. Repertoires were generated with immunoSEQ multiplex PCR, while TCRdb's copy carries only in-frame clones and drops some. There are over a million clones in the sample; more than 75% occur only once, and roughly 0.62% lies in the top ten. Sequenced: memory CD4+ T cells from PBMCs. Subset given: CD45RA-negative fraction. The source of these receptors is a man aged 18 to 29 in good health. Some clones in this sample may be carry-over from other donors' samples.

The V call is TRBV14, the J call TRBJ2-5; D is possibly TRBD2 (6 bases). The V gene's germline CDR1 is SGHDN and CDR2 FVKESK. The CDR3 is 13 residues long. Trimming pared 4 bases from V and 2 bases from J, leaving 8 bases between. In DNA, the CDR3 is TGTGCCAGCAGCCCGGGACTTCAAGAGACCCAGTACTTC. The encoded protein is CASSPGLQETQYF.

The V gene is TRBV11-3, the J gene TRBJ1-3; no reliable D call. The CDR3 loop spans 13 amino acids. Trimming removed 2 bases from V and 4 bases from J, with 6 bases in between. Germline-derived CDR1 and CDR2 are SGHNT and YENEEA. The CDR3 DNA reads TGTGCCAGCAGCTTATCACAGGGAAACACCATATATTTT. This sequence encodes CASSLSQGNTIYF.

DNA for the CDR3: TGTGCCTGGAGTGTATCCATGAACACTGAAGCTTTCTTT. As protein: CAWSVSMNTEAFF. The chain has TRBV30 and TRBJ1-1, with D hard to call. The ends were cut back, 0 bases at V and 0 bases at J, with 5 bases in the middle. Per the germline V gene, CDR1 is GTSNPN and CDR2 is SVGIG (reference sequence). This CDR3 comprises 13 residues.

This clone was counted once. Germline is not matched at one junction end, which may reflect a read error. J is TRBJ2-3 and V is TRBV28; TRBD1 is a possible D gene (6 bases). The CDR3 runs to 12 residues. Germline CDR1 is MDHEN and CDR2 is SYDVKM. The CDR3 spells CASSLRTETQYF. As DNA, the CDR3 is TGTGCCAGCAGTTTACGGACAGAGACGCAGTATTTT. Full variable domain (outside the CDR3, taken from reference TRBV28 and TRBJ2-3): DVKVTQSSRYLVKRTGEKVFLECVQDMDHENMFWYRQDPGLGLRLIYFSYDVKMKEKGDIPEGYSVSREKKERFSLILESASTNQTSMYLCASSLRTETQYFGPGTRLTVL.

The V and J genes are TRBV9 and TRBJ2-3; no clear D. Germline assignment: CDR1 SGDLS and CDR2 YYNGEE. The CDR3 extends over 16 amino acids. The V end was cut by 0 bases, the J end by 1 base, with 12 bases between. CDR3 coding DNA: TGTGCCAGCAGCGTAGCTCCGGACCTTGGCACAGATACGCAGTATTTT. Translation: CASSVAPDLGTDTQYF.

V is TRBV10-1 and J is TRBJ1-1; the D is unclear. The CDR3 is 17 amino acids. Germline values: CDR1 WNHNN, CDR2 SYGVQD (reference sequence). V lost 7 bases, J lost 4 bases, and 25 bases lay in between. As DNA, the CDR3 is TGCGCCAGCACCAAGGTATTGTCGGAGGAGTTGGCCACTGAAGCTTTCTTT. It codes for CASTKVLSEELATEAFF.

This clone was counted a few times. J is TRBJ1-1 and V is TRBV28; 9 positions agree with TRBD1. The CDR3 is made up of 14 amino acids. The V and J ends lost 8 bases and 6 bases, in that order; junction bases with no gene match: 10. CDR1 MDHEN and CDR2 SYDVKM come from the germline V gene. CDR3 amino acids: CASRTTGGTSEAFF. The CDR3 nucleotides read TGTGCCAGCCGGACTACAGGGGGCACGTCTGAAGCTTTCTTT.

The chain uses TRBV5-1 and TRBJ2-1, with D perhaps TRBD1 (5 bases). The germline V gene has CDR1 SGHRS and CDR2 YFSETQ. Trimming removed 0 bases from V and 0 bases from J, with 10 bases in between. The CDR3 is made up of 16 amino acids. The CDR3 is CASSLAGWSSYNEQFF. The CDR3 DNA follows: TGCGCCAGCAGCTTGGCAGGGTGGAGCTCCTACAATGAGCAGTTCTTC.

The chain links TRBV6-5 to TRBJ2-1; TRBD2 is a possible D gene (5 bases). CDR1 MNHEY and CDR2 SVGAGI come from the germline V gene. V was shortened by 4 bases and J by 9 bases, with 7 bases between the two germline ends. This CDR3 region has 11 residues. CDR3 protein: CASSSRGEQFF. In DNA form, the CDR3 reads TGTGCCAGCAGTTCACGGGGTGAGCAGTTCTTC.